A selection of T cell receptor beta chains follows, all from one sample in a study of CD8+ T cells in alopecia areata. Sequenced by immunoSEQ multiplex PCR; TCRdb stores in-frame clones only, minus some. The sample yields tens of thousands of clones, approximately 66% seen once. Sample: CD8+ T cells sorted from blood, taken at week 24, from a patient treated with tofacitinib. These receptors all stem from a human donor with alopecia areata. Each CDR3 is given with its conserved first and last residue. Each record gives: CDR3 protein, CDR3 DNA, clone size, V gene, J gene, D gene. D genes are given only for firm matches. A clone size is listed for some rows: how often the clone was seen (once, few, many), or a class if it is expanded.

CDR3 protein: CASTGSGRGPGEQYF
CDR3 DNA: TGTGCCAGCACGGGTTCCGGGAGGGGGCCCGGTGAGCAGTACTTC
clone size: NA
V gene: TRBV6-5
J gene: TRBJ2-7
D gene: NA

CDR3 protein: CASSSGTGGTGELFF
CDR3 DNA: TGTGCCAGCAGCTCCGGGACAGGGGGCACCGGGGAGCTGTTTTTT
clone size: NA
V gene: TRBV7-8
J gene: TRBJ2-2
D gene: TRBD1

CDR3 protein: CAWSPDGQVLTDTQYF
CDR3 DNA: TGTGCCTGGAGTCCCGACGGACAGGTCCTCACAGATACGCAGTATTTT
clone size: once
V gene: TRBV30
J gene: TRBJ2-3
D gene: TRBD1

CDR3 protein: CASSQGTGPTDTQYF
CDR3 DNA: TGCGCCAGCAGCCAGGGGACAGGGCCCACAGATACGCAGTATTTT
clone size: NA
V gene: TRBV4-1
J gene: TRBJ2-3
D gene: TRBD1

CDR3 protein: CASSLLGIYEQYF
CDR3 DNA: TGTGCCAGCAGCTTATTGGGGATCTACGAGCAGTACTTC
clone size: NA
V gene: TRBV7-9
J gene: TRBJ2-7
D gene: NA

CDR3 protein: CASSPGGTSNQPQHF
CDR3 DNA: TGTGCCAGCAGCCCGGGGGGCACTAGCAATCAGCCCCAGCATTTT
clone size: NA
V gene: TRBV7-2
J gene: TRBJ1-5
D gene: NA

CDR3 protein: CASSAEEGLSFETQYF
CDR3 DNA: TGTGCCAGCAGCGCCGAAGAGGGCCTGAGTTTCGAGACCCAGTACTTC
clone size: NA
V gene: TRBV11-2
J gene: TRBJ2-5
D gene: NA

CDR3 protein: CAISEADNEQFF
CDR3 DNA: TGTGCCATCAGTGAGGCCGACAATGAGCAGTTCTTC
clone size: NA
V gene: TRBV10-3
J gene: TRBJ2-1
D gene: NA

CDR3 protein: CAIGGKGLARSEQYF
CDR3 DNA: TGTGCCATCGGGGGGAAGGGACTAGCACGGTCCGAGCAGTACTTC
clone size: NA
V gene: TRBV10-3
J gene: TRBJ2-7
D gene: TRBD2

CDR3 protein: CASSPYSALSTDTQYF
CDR3 DNA: TGTGCCAGCAGCCCATACTCGGCCCTGAGCACAGATACGCAGTATTTT
clone size: NA
V gene: TRBV7-2
J gene: TRBJ2-3
D gene: NA

CDR3 protein: CASSFWWQPQHF
CDR3 DNA: TGTGCCAGCAGTTTTTGGTGGCAGCCCCAGCATTTT
clone size: NA
V gene: TRBV28
J gene: TRBJ1-5
D gene: NA

CDR3 protein: CASSAPGTGQGEQYF
CDR3 DNA: TGTGCCAGCAGTGCCCCAGGGACAGGGCAAGGCGAGCAGTACTTC
clone size: NA
V gene: TRBV2
J gene: TRBJ2-7
D gene: TRBD1

CDR3 protein: CASSQGQGAIRSGNTIYF
CDR3 DNA: TGCGCCAGCAGCCAAGGCCAGGGGGCCATCCGCTCTGGAAACACCATATATTTT
clone size: NA
V gene: TRBV4-1
J gene: TRBJ1-3
D gene: TRBD1

CDR3 protein: CASSQVLTDLRGQYF
CDR3 DNA: TGTGCCAGCAGCCAAGTTCTGACAGACCTACGAGGGCAGTACTTC
clone size: few
V gene: TRBV14
J gene: TRBJ2-7
D gene: NA

CDR3 protein: CASSLQGQSTDTQYF
CDR3 DNA: TGTGCCAGCAGCTTACAAGGACAGAGCACAGATACGCAGTATTTT
clone size: NA
V gene: TRBV7-3
J gene: TRBJ2-3
D gene: NA

CDR3 protein: CASSFWTGFYEQYF
CDR3 DNA: TGTGCCAGCAGCTTCTGGACAGGGTTCTACGAGCAGTACTTC
clone size: once
V gene: TRBV5-6
J gene: TRBJ2-7
D gene: TRBD1

CDR3 protein: CSVRGDPYEKLFF
CDR3 DNA: TGCAGCGTTAGAGGGGACCCCTATGAAAAACTGTTTTTT
clone size: NA
V gene: TRBV29-1
J gene: TRBJ1-4
D gene: NA

CDR3 protein: CASSQGSVGQPQHF
CDR3 DNA: TGCGCCAGCAGCCAAGGTTCAGTGGGTCAGCCCCAGCATTTT
clone size: NA
V gene: TRBV4-1
J gene: TRBJ1-5
D gene: NA

CDR3 protein: CASSFTDTQYF
CDR3 DNA: TGTGCCAGCAGCTTCACAGATACGCAGTATTTT
clone size: once
V gene: TRBV25-1
J gene: TRBJ2-3
D gene: NA

CDR3 protein: CASSARKTGGAETQYF
CDR3 DNA: TGCGCCAGCAGCGCAAGGAAGACAGGGGGCGCGGAGACCCAGTACTTC
clone size: few
V gene: TRBV4-1
J gene: TRBJ2-5
D gene: TRBD1

CDR3 protein: CASSQESGSISPLHF
CDR3 DNA: TGTGCCAGCAGCCAAGAGTCCGGCAGTATTTCACCCCTCCACTTT
clone size: few
V gene: TRBV4-2
J gene: TRBJ1-6
D gene: NA

CDR3 protein: CASSLLSGELFF
CDR3 DNA: TGTGCCAGCAGTTTATTGTCCGGGGAGCTGTTTTTT
clone size: NA
V gene: TRBV28
J gene: TRBJ2-2
D gene: NA

CDR3 protein: CASSQEVQLNTEAFF
CDR3 DNA: TGCGCCAGCAGCCAAGAAGTACAGCTCAACACTGAAGCTTTCTTT
clone size: NA
V gene: TRBV4-3
J gene: TRBJ1-1
D gene: NA

CDR3 protein: CASTPLLGLGYTF
CDR3 DNA: TGTGCCAGCACTCCGTTATTGGGGCTTGGCTACACCTTC
clone size: NA
V gene: TRBV27
J gene: TRBJ1-2
D gene: NA

CDR3 protein: CASVDRRSTNEKLFF
CDR3 DNA: TGTGCCAGCGTCGACAGGCGATCAACTAATGAAAAACTGTTTTTT
clone size: NA
V gene: TRBV19
J gene: TRBJ1-4
D gene: NA

CDR3 protein: CASSALINEETQYF
CDR3 DNA: TGTGCCAGCAGTGCTCTAATTAATGAGGAGACCCAGTACTTC
clone size: few
V gene: TRBV25-1
J gene: TRBJ2-5
D gene: NA

CDR3 protein: CASSSVGGISYNEQFF
CDR3 DNA: TGTGCCAGTAGTAGCGTCGGGGGTATCTCCTACAATGAGCAGTTCTTC
clone size: few
V gene: TRBV19
J gene: TRBJ2-1
D gene: NA

CDR3 protein: CASSLVPSGEETQYF
CDR3 DNA: TGCGCCAGCAGCTTGGTGCCTAGCGGGGAGGAGACCCAGTACTTC
clone size: NA
V gene: TRBV5-1
J gene: TRBJ2-5
D gene: TRBD2

CDR3 protein: CSVGLGQGAYEQYF
CDR3 DNA: TGCAGCGTTGGCCTGGGACAGGGGGCCTACGAGCAGTACTTC
clone size: NA
V gene: TRBV29-1
J gene: TRBJ2-7
D gene: TRBD1

CDR3 protein: CASSFTGMNTEAFF
CDR3 DNA: TGTGCCAGCAGCTTTACGGGTATGAACACTGAAGCTTTCTTT
clone size: NA
V gene: TRBV7-2
J gene: TRBJ1-1
D gene: NA

CDR3 protein: CASSQRRGDPTIGAGAWYEQYF
CDR3 DNA: TGCGCCAGCAGTCAACGGCGAGGGGACCCGACGATCGGAGCGGGAGCATGGTACGAGCAGTACTTC
clone size: NA
V gene: TRBV23-1
J gene: TRBJ2-7
D gene: TRBD2

CDR3 protein: CASSTGLAGELFF
CDR3 DNA: TGTGCCAGCAGTACGGGCCTGGCCGGGGAGCTGTTTTTT
clone size: NA
V gene: TRBV6-5
J gene: TRBJ2-2
D gene: NA

CDR3 protein: CASSFRSGDRPNTEAFF
CDR3 DNA: TGTGCCAGCAGCTTTCGAAGCGGGGACAGACCGAACACTGAAGCTTTCTTT
clone size: NA
V gene: TRBV7-8
J gene: TRBJ1-1
D gene: TRBD1

CDR3 protein: CASSSRNYHYGYTF
CDR3 DNA: TGCGCCAGCAGCTCGCGGAACTATCACTATGGCTACACCTTC
clone size: NA
V gene: TRBV4-3
J gene: TRBJ1-2
D gene: NA

CDR3 protein: CASSTPGIGETQYF
CDR3 DNA: TGTGCCAGCAGCACCCCCGGGATTGGGGAGACCCAGTACTTC
clone size: NA
V gene: TRBV2
J gene: TRBJ2-5
D gene: NA

CDR3 protein: CASSHGTVSGANVLTF
CDR3 DNA: TGTGCCAGCAGCCACGGGACGGTCTCTGGGGCCAACGTCCTGACTTTC
clone size: NA
V gene: TRBV13
J gene: TRBJ2-6
D gene: NA

CDR3 protein: CASSEALRGGYYNEQFF
CDR3 DNA: TGTGCCAGCAGTGAAGCGCTTCGTGGGGGTTACTACAATGAGCAGTTCTTC
clone size: once
V gene: TRBV2
J gene: TRBJ2-1
D gene: NA

CDR3 protein: CSVTGHDTYEQYF
CDR3 DNA: TGCAGCGTTACAGGACACGACACCTACGAGCAGTACTTC
clone size: few
V gene: TRBV29-1
J gene: TRBJ2-7
D gene: NA

CDR3 protein: CASSSLKGSETQYF
CDR3 DNA: TGTGCCAGCAGCTCCCTAAAGGGATCAGAGACCCAGTACTTC
clone size: once
V gene: TRBV7-9
J gene: TRBJ2-5
D gene: NA

CDR3 protein: CSVWGLAGGFGETQYF
CDR3 DNA: TGCAGCGTCTGGGGACTAGCGGGAGGTTTCGGGGAGACCCAGTACTTC
clone size: few
V gene: TRBV29-1
J gene: TRBJ2-5
D gene: TRBD2

CDR3 protein: CASRTGRNNEQFF
CDR3 DNA: TGCGCCAGCAGGACCGGGAGGAACAATGAGCAGTTCTTC
clone size: once
V gene: TRBV5-1
J gene: TRBJ2-1
D gene: TRBD2

CDR3 protein: CASSVGRGRVDTQYF
CDR3 DNA: TGTGCCAGTAGTGTCGGTCGGGGGCGGGTAGATACGCAGTATTTT
clone size: NA
V gene: TRBV19
J gene: TRBJ2-3
D gene: NA

CDR3 protein: CAWILGGQGSNYGYTF
CDR3 DNA: TGTGCCTGGATTCTCGGCGGACAGGGCTCAAACTATGGCTACACCTTC
clone size: NA
V gene: TRBV30
J gene: TRBJ1-2
D gene: TRBD1

CDR3 protein: CASSQDVGGGGANVLTF
CDR3 DNA: TGCGCCAGCAGCCAAGACGTAGGAGGAGGTGGGGCCAACGTCCTGACTTTC
clone size: many
V gene: TRBV4-3
J gene: TRBJ2-6
D gene: NA

CDR3 protein: CASSFYSTDTQYF
CDR3 DNA: TGTGCCAGCAGCTTCTACAGCACAGATACGCAGTATTTT
clone size: many
V gene: TRBV27
J gene: TRBJ2-3
D gene: NA

CDR3 protein: CAISWASGSDEQFF
CDR3 DNA: TGTGCCATCAGCTGGGCTAGCGGGAGCGATGAGCAGTTCTTC
clone size: few
V gene: TRBV10-3
J gene: TRBJ2-1
D gene: TRBD2

CDR3 protein: CSVEGLNSKGGESSYNEQFF
CDR3 DNA: TGCAGCGTTGAGGGTCTCAACAGCAAAGGGGGGGAAAGCTCCTACAATGAGCAGTTCTTC
clone size: NA
V gene: TRBV29-1
J gene: TRBJ2-1
D gene: NA

CDR3 protein: CASSLGLAGDYNEQFF
CDR3 DNA: TGTGCCAGCAGCCTCGGACTAGCGGGGGACTACAATGAGCAGTTCTTC
clone size: NA
V gene: TRBV9
J gene: TRBJ2-1
D gene: TRBD2

CDR3 protein: CASSEAGGTGELFF
CDR3 DNA: TGTGCCAGCAGTGAGGCGGGGGGCACCGGGGAGCTGTTTTTT
clone size: few
V gene: TRBV6-4
J gene: TRBJ2-2
D gene: TRBD2

CDR3 protein: CASSVGTGPYEQYF
CDR3 DNA: TGTGCCAGCAGCGTCGGGACAGGCCCCTACGAGCAGTACTTC
clone size: NA
V gene: TRBV9
J gene: TRBJ2-7
D gene: TRBD1

CDR3 protein: CASSLGLAGGPVTGELFF
CDR3 DNA: TGCGCCAGCAGCCTAGGACTAGCGGGAGGGCCCGTCACCGGGGAGCTGTTTTTT
clone size: NA
V gene: TRBV5-1
J gene: TRBJ2-2
D gene: TRBD2

CDR3 protein: CASSHETETYEQYF
CDR3 DNA: TGTGCCAGCAGCCATGAGACAGAGACCTACGAGCAGTACTTC
clone size: NA
V gene: TRBV7-9
J gene: TRBJ2-7
D gene: NA